This T cell receptor (beta chain) was observed in a study of blood T cell repertoires in COVID-19. V shed 11 bases and J shed 1 base, with 14 bases lying between them. The CDR3 is made up of 13 amino acids. Germline V gene sequence: CDR1 MNHEY, CDR2 SVGAGI. The table came from immunoSEQ multiplex PCR; TCRdb's copy has only in-frame clones and leaves some out. The sample shows about 370,000 clones, 89% of them seen only once. Source material: peripheral blood. The genes are TRBV6-5 and TRBJ1-2; D possibly corresponds to TRBD1 (5 bases). The source is a young woman with COVID-19, enrolled during active disease. Here the CDR3 reads CAGGETVNYGYTF. The DNA of the CDR3 is TGTGCCGGGGGGGAGACAGTTAACTATGGCTACACCTTC.